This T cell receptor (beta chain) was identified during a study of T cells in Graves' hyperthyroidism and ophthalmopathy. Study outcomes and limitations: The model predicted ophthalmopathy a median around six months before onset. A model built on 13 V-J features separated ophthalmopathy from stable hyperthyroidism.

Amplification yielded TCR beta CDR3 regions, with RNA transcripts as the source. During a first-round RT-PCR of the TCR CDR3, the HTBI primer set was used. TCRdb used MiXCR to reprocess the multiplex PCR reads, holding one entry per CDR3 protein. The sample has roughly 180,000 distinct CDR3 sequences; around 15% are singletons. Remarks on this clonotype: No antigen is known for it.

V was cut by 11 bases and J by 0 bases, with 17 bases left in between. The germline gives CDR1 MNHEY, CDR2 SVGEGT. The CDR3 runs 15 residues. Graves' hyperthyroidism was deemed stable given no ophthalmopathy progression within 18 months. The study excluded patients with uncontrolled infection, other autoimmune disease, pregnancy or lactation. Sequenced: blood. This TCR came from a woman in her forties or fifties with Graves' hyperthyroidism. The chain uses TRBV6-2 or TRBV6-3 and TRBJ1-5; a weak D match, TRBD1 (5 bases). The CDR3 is CASGGSLYSNQPQHF. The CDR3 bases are TGTGCCTCCGGGGGGTCTCTATATAGCAATCAGCCCCAGCATTTT.